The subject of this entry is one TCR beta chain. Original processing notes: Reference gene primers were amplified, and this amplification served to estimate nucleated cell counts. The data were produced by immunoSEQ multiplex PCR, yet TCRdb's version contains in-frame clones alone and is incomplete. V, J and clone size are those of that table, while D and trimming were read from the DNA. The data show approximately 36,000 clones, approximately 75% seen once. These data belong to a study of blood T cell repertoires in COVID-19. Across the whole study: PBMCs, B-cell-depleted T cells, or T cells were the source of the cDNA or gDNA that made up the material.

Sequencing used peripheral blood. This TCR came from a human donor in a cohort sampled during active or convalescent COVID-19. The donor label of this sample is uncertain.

The CDR3: CASSPRGSTEAFF. The CDR3 DNA follows: TGTGCCAGCAGCCCCCGGGGTTCCACTGAAGCTTTCTTT. The chain uses TRBV5-6 and TRBJ1-1; D call uncertain. There are 13 residues in the CDR3. Deletions cut 4 bases from V and 4 bases from J, with 11 bases between. Germline V gives CDR1 SGHDT, CDR2 YYEEEE.